These 32 T cell receptor beta chains were sequenced from one sample in a study of T cells in Graves' hyperthyroidism and ophthalmopathy. Amplification of TCR beta CDR3 regions used RNA as the template. First-round RT-PCR of the TCR CDR3 relied on the HTBI primer set. TCRdb re-called the multiplex PCR reads through MiXCR, storing one row per CDR3 protein. This table holds about 200,000 distinct CDR3 sequences, around 16% found once. The sample comprised blood. The receptors shown here come from a man aged 40-49 years with Graves' hyperthyroidism.

This clonotype was recorded many times. V gene TRBV7-2 combines with J gene TRBJ1-2; 9 bases are a match to TRBD1. V shed 4 bases and J 4 bases; nucleotides not matched to a gene: 1. Germline V lookup: CDR1 SGHTA, CDR2 FQGNSA. The CDR3 runs to 13 residues. The CDR3 is CASSSGQGYGYTF. In DNA form, the CDR3 reads TGTGCCAGCAGCTCGGGACAGGGCTATGGCTACACCTTC.

This clonotype was seen repeatedly, ten times or more. The chain employs TRBV7-2 and TRBJ1-1; a possible D gene is TRBD1 (6 bases). Trimming stripped 1 base from V and 4 bases from J, with 16 bases between. The CDR3 loop spans 16 amino acids. From germline, CDR1 is SGHTA and CDR2 FQGNSA. Here the CDR3 reads CASSLEGGEWSTEAFF. The CDR3 region has the DNA TGTGCCAGCAGCTTAGAAGGGGGGGAATGGAGCACTGAAGCTTTCTTT.

This clonotype was counted at least ten times. J is TRBJ1-1 and V is TRBV11-3; no clear D. Trimming cost V 5 bases and J 1 base, with 11 bases left between them. Germline V lookup: CDR1 SGHNT, CDR2 YENEEA. The CDR3 runs to 14 residues. The CDR3 nucleotides read TGTGCCAGCAGCCAAGACGGGGAGAACACTGAAGCTTTCTTT. This encodes CASSQDGENTEAFF.

This clonotype appeared many times. The chain recombines TRBV7-2 with TRBJ2-1; no firm D call. There are 13 residues in the CDR3. V was cut by 0 bases and J by 9 bases, with 9 bases left in between. Germline V gives CDR1 SGHTA, CDR2 FQGNSA. In DNA form, the CDR3 reads TGTGCCAGCAGCTTAGCTTTAATCTCTGAGCAGTTCTTC. Protein sequence: CASSLALISEQFF.

This clonotype was observed a few times. The V gene is TRBV3-1, the J gene TRBJ1-2; no clear D gene. Trimming stripped 1 base from V and 8 bases from J, with 14 bases between. In germline, CDR1 is LGHDT, CDR2 YNNKEL (reference sequence). This CDR3 contains 14 residues. The CDR3 spells CASSQVDWSGGYTF. CDR3 sequence (DNA): TGTGCCAGCAGCCAAGTGGACTGGTCTGGAGGCTACACCTTC.

This clonotype has only a few counts. The chain uses TRBV12-3 or TRBV12-4 and TRBJ2-5; D not resolved. The V end was cut by 6 bases, the J end by 5 bases, with 13 bases between. This CDR3 is built from 13 residues. In nucleotides, the CDR3 is TGTGCCAGCAGCTCCTTGACGAGGGAGACCCAGTACTTC. This translates into CASSSLTRETQYF.

In the case of this clonotype: A much larger clone differs by one base, so this may be a read error. CDR3 region: CSGSRGVGVEEAQYF. As DNA, the CDR3 is TGCAGCGGCTCGCGAGGGGTCGGCGTTGAAGAGGCCCAGTACTTC. The J gene is TRBJ2-5, the V gene TRBV29-1; D is possibly TRBD1 or TRBD2 (5 bases each). Germline CDR1 reads SQVTM; CDR2 reads ANQGSEA. The CDR3 has 15 residues. The full variable domain, its missing parts supplied by reference TRBV29-1 and TRBJ2-5, is SAVISQKPSRDICQRGTSLTIQCQVDSQVTMMFWYRQQPGQSLTLIATANQGSEATYESGFVIDKFPISRPNLTFSTLTVSNMSPEDSSIYLCSGSRGVGVEEAQYFGPGTRLLVL.

In its sample, this clonotype was seen many times. The rearrangement links TRBV5-1 to TRBJ1-1; possible D gene TRBD1, 5 bases. There are 13 residues in the CDR3. V was shortened by 5 bases and J by 5 bases, with 13 bases between the two germline ends. CDR1 and CDR2 from the germline V gene are SGHRS and YFSETQ. The CDR3 DNA sequence: TGCGCCAGCAGTTACGACAGAAGGACTGAAGCTTTCTTT. It encodes CASSYDRRTEAFF.

This clonotype appeared a few times. This sequence joins TRBV29-1 and TRBJ2-7; 8 bases agree with TRBD1. This CDR3 is built from 12 residues. Looked up from germline, CDR1 is SQVTM and CDR2 is ANQGSEA. The ends lost 6 bases at V and 5 bases at J; junction bases unmatched: 6. CDR3 coding DNA: TGCAGCGTCGGACAGGGAGGCCACGAGCAGTACTTC. This codes for CSVGQGGHEQYF.

This chain uses TRBV4-3 with TRBJ2-7; 9 nucleotides match TRBD1. Per the germline V gene, CDR1 is LGHNA and CDR2 is YSLEER. Trimming at V came to 3 bases and at J to 1 base, leaving 7 bases not matched to a gene. This CDR3 contains 16 residues. CDR3 region: CASSQSTGGFSYEQYF. The CDR3 DNA reads as TGCGCCAGCAGCCAGAGTACAGGGGGCTTTTCCTACGAGCAGTACTTC.

At least ten counts were recorded for this clonotype. The V gene is TRBV2, the J gene TRBJ2-3; 12 bases line up with TRBD1. CDR3 length: 18 amino acids. CDR1 and CDR2 from the germline V gene are SNHLY and FYNNEI. With 5 bases clipped from V and 5 bases from J, the junction kept 14 bases outside the gene matches. CDR3 nucleotides: TGTGCCAGCAGTAATCCGGGACAGGGGGCCCCATTGGGAGATACGCAGTATTTT. Translating it yields CASSNPGQGAPLGDTQYF.

This clonotype was seen ten or more times. V usage is TRBV30 and J usage is TRBJ1-4; D not resolved. The CDR3 length is 11 residues. Germline loops: CDR1 GTSNPN, CDR2 SVGIG (reference sequence). The V end lost 1 base, the J end lost 5 bases, and 2 bases lay between the germline ends. The CDR3 sequence: CAWSGNEKLFF. CDR3 nucleotide sequence: TGTGCCTGGAGTGGGAATGAAAAACTGTTTTTT. The entire variable domain, with the rest obtained from reference TRBV30 and TRBJ1-4, is as follows: SQTIHQWPATLVQPVGSPLSLECTVEGTSNPNLYWYRQAAGRGLQLLFYSVGIGQISSEVPQNLSASRPQDRQFILSSKKLLLSDSGFYLCAWSGNEKLFFGSGTQLSVL.

A few counts support this clonotype. It may be a read error: a sequence one base away is much more abundant. The chain links TRBV2 to TRBJ2-7; no clear D gene. Germline V CDR1 and CDR2: SNHLY, FYNNEI. This CDR3 is built from 12 residues. In nucleotides, the CDR3 is TGTGCCAGCAACCGGAGTCCCTACGGGCAGTACTTC. It yields the protein CASNRSPYGQYF.

The V call is TRBV7-8, the J call TRBJ2-3, with D unresolved. The V gene's germline CDR1 is SGHVS and CDR2 FQNEAQ. With 3 bases removed from V and 6 bases from J, the gap between germline ends came to 10 bases. The CDR3 spans 13 residues. CDR3: CASSFQPGDTQYF. CDR3 DNA sequence: TGTGCCAGCAGCTTCCAACCCGGCGATACGCAGTATTTT.

This CDR3 is CAWYPGNRDTQYF. The DNA for the CDR3 is TGTGCCTGGTACCCGGGGAACAGAGATACGCAGTATTTT. The chain combines TRBV30 with TRBJ2-3; maybe TRBD2 (5 bases). The CDR3 length is 13 residues. Trimming shortened V by 5 bases and J by 5 bases, and 14 bases separated the two germline ends. Per the germline V gene, CDR1 is GTSNPN and CDR2 is SVGIG (reference sequence).

This clonotype was seen at least ten times. The chain employs TRBV20-1 and TRBJ2-1, with 14 nucleotides matching TRBD2. The CDR3 contains 15 residues. With V trimmed by 5 bases and J by 6 bases, 6 bases remained unmatched. The germline CDR1 and CDR2 sequences are DFQATT and SNEGSKA (reference sequence). The CDR3 DNA follows: TGCAGTGCTCGACTAGCGGGGGGGCACCCCAATGAGCAGTTCTTC. This codes for CSARLAGGHPNEQFF.

This clonotype was recorded at least ten times. This chain joins TRBV7-9 and TRBJ2-6; perhaps TRBD1 as D (6 bases). The CDR3 totals 17 residues. Germline values: CDR1 SEHNR, CDR2 FQNEAQ (reference sequence). V dropped 1 base and J dropped 4 bases, with 14 bases sitting between them. The chain's CDR3 is CASSLVLQGTGANVLTF. The DNA for the CDR3 is TGTGCCAGCAGCTTAGTTCTTCAGGGGACAGGGGCCAACGTCCTGACTTTC.

This clonotype was seen ten or more times. V gene TRBV20-1 combines with J gene TRBJ2-1, with 11 positions matching TRBD2. In germline, CDR1 is DFQATT, CDR2 SNEGSKA (reference sequence). The V and J ends lost 1 base and 0 bases, in that order; junction bases with no gene match: 5. This CDR3 has 17 amino acids. The CDR3 nucleotides are TGCAGTGCTAGAGGGGCTAGCGGGGGGTCCTCCTACAATGAGCAGTTCTTC. It codes for CSARGASGGSSYNEQFF.

The chain couples TRBV20-1 to TRBJ1-4; D not resolved. CDR3 size: 18 residues. Trimming pared 2 bases from V and 2 bases from J, leaving 21 bases between. Per the germline V gene, CDR1 is DFQATT and CDR2 is SNEGSKA (reference sequence). CDR3 sequence reads: CSARSRREIGRTNEKLFF. The DNA for the CDR3 is TGCAGTGCTAGATCGCGGAGGGAAATAGGACGGACTAATGAAAAACTGTTTTTT.

This clonotype has a count of ten or more. The rearrangement joins TRBV4-2 to TRBJ2-1, with TRBD2 identical over 10 bases. The V segment lost 4 bases and the J segment 4 bases; nucleotides outside the gene matches: 7. The CDR3 has 16 amino acids. Germline V lookup: CDR1 LGHNA, CDR2 YNFKEQ. The CDR3 DNA reads TGTGCCAGCAGCCCATCAGCGGGGGGGATTTACAATGAGCAGTTCTTC. Encoded protein: CASSPSAGGIYNEQFF.

This clonotype was counted many times. The V gene is TRBV20-1, the J gene TRBJ2-1; 7 nucleotides align to TRBD1. V lost 2 bases to trimming and J lost 8 bases; unmatched junction nucleotides: 3. From germline, CDR1 is DFQATT and CDR2 SNEGSKA (reference sequence). The CDR3 spans 12 residues. CDR3 sequence reads: CSARNTGDEQFF. The CDR3 region has the DNA TGCAGTGCTAGAAATACAGGGGATGAGCAGTTCTTC.

This clonotype was picked up many times. V usage is TRBV7-8 and J usage is TRBJ1-1, with a possible D match to TRBD1 (5 bases). The germline CDR1 and CDR2 sequences are SGHVS and FQNEAQ. The V and J ends lost 5 bases and 0 bases respectively, with 13 bases between them. The CDR3 spans 15 residues. CDR3 region: CASSQYEGLNTEAFF. The CDR3 DNA reads as TGTGCCAGCAGCCAGTACGAGGGACTGAACACTGAAGCTTTCTTT.

The rearrangement uses TRBV11-2 and TRBJ1-4; D is possibly TRBD1 (6 bases). Trimming removed 8 bases at V and 7 bases at J, with 14 bases between. Germline V gene data show CDR1 as SGHAT and CDR2 as FQNNGV. This CDR3 contains 13 residues. DNA for the CDR3: TGTGCCAGCCGAAGGGGGGCGCCTGAAAAACTGTTTTTT. It encodes CASRRGAPEKLFF.

This clonotype was recorded at least ten times. The genes are TRBV2 and TRBJ1-1, with TRBD1 matching over 7 bases. Trimming removed 5 bases from V and 0 bases from J; junction bases left unmatched: 6. The CDR3 totals 15 residues. The germline CDR1 and CDR2 sequences are SNHLY and FYNNEI. The CDR3 bases are TGTGCCAGCAGTAAAGGACAGGTTCTGAACACTGAAGCTTTCTTT. Its protein is CASSKGQVLNTEAFF. Drawing the rest from reference TRBV2 and TRBJ1-1, the complete variable domain is EPEVTQTPSHQVTQMGQEVILRCVPISNHLYFYWYRQILGQKVEFLVSFYNNEISEKSEIFDDQFSVERPDGSNFTLKIRSTKLEDSAMYFCASSKGQVLNTEAFFGQGTRLTVV.

This clonotype was seen ten or more times. The chain is built from TRBV27 and TRBJ2-7; the D gene is possibly TRBD2 (6 bases). The germline V gene has CDR1 MNHEY and CDR2 SMNVEV (reference sequence). The CDR3 has 15 residues. Trimming cost V 6 bases and J 3 bases, with 18 bases left between them. The CDR3 reads CASRLGGQGGYEQYF. CDR3 coding DNA: TGTGCCAGCAGACTGGGAGGCCAGGGAGGCTACGAGCAGTACTTC.

Note on this clonotype: This may be a read error, as it is one base from a much larger clone. This rearrangement joins TRBV20-1 to TRBJ2-3; maybe TRBD1 (5 bases). V lost 3 bases to trimming and J lost 3 bases, with 10 bases between them. The V gene's germline CDR1 is DFQATT and CDR2 SNEGSKA (reference sequence). This CDR3 spans 13 amino acids. CDR3 DNA: TGCAGTGCTAGGGACACAAGAACAGATACGCAGTATTTT. This codes for CSARDTRTDTQYF.

In the case of this clonotype: Since a much larger clone is just one base distant, this may be a read error. The CDR3 does not close with the conserved phenylalanine or tryptophan, likely indicating a read error. J is TRBJ1-1 and V is TRBV2, with unresolved D. CDR1 SNHLY and CDR2 FYNNEI come from the germline V gene. Trimming pared 11 bases from V and 4 bases from J, leaving 17 bases between. The length of the CDR3 is 13 residues. The CDR3 DNA sequence: TGTGCCGGTTCCCTGACGGACGGCACTGAAGCTTTCCTT. This sequence encodes CAGSLTDGTEAFL.

The table lists this clonotype with many counts. The chain uses TRBV6-2 or TRBV6-3 and TRBJ2-7, with D unclear. The CDR3 contains 16 residues. Germline lookup yields CDR1 MNHEY and CDR2 SVGEGT. V was trimmed by 2 bases and J by 4 bases, leaving 18 bases between them. In DNA form, the CDR3 reads TGTGCCAGCAGTTACGGGTGGGCCCTAGGCCGATACGAGCAGTACTTC. This translates into CASSYGWALGRYEQYF.

This clonotype was seen ten or more times. V gene TRBV18 combines with J gene TRBJ2-1; no definite D call. The CDR3 is 15 amino acids. Germline-derived CDR1 and CDR2 are KGHSH and LQKENI. Between the trimmed V and J ends, which lost 3 bases and 4 bases, there was a span of 13 bases. The CDR3 DNA follows: TGTGCCAGCTCACCGAGCCAGGACCTATACAATGAGCAGTTCTTC. Translating it yields CASSPSQDLYNEQFF.

There are many counts of this clonotype. DNA for the CDR3: TGCAGTGCTAGCAGGGAGTACTATGTAAATCAGCCCCAGCATTTT. This codes for CSASREYYVNQPQHF. The V gene is TRBV20-1, the J gene TRBJ1-5, with D perhaps matching TRBD1 (5 bases). From germline, CDR1 is DFQATT and CDR2 SNEGSKA (reference sequence). The CDR3 totals 15 residues. Trimming stripped 3 bases from V and 4 bases from J, with 16 bases between.

The V call is TRBV25-1, the J call TRBJ2-5; 9 bases align to TRBD1. The CDR3 totals 12 residues. From germline, CDR1 is MGHDK and CDR2 SYGVNS. The ends lost 4 bases at V and 13 bases at J; junction bases unmatched: 7. CDR3 sequence: CASSGPGTGSYF. CDR3 in DNA: TGTGCCAGCAGTGGACCCGGGACAGGGTCGTACTTC.

This clonotype showed up many times. This chain joins TRBV7-3 and TRBJ2-3; D is unresolved. V shed 0 bases and J shed 4 bases, with 5 bases lying between them. From germline, CDR1 is SGHTA and CDR2 FQGTGA. CDR3 length equals 13 residues. CDR3 region: CASSLTAADTQYF. CDR3 DNA: TGTGCCAGCAGCTTAACGGCCGCAGATACGCAGTATTTT.